This T cell receptor (beta chain) was documented in a study of cytomegalovirus exposure and HLA in healthy donors. About the research overall: A prior study identified 117 million unique TCR beta sequences from roughly 180 million T cells.

In the PCR, 60 Vbeta and 13 Jbeta primers were used. The protocol was immunoSEQ multiplex PCR, while the TCRdb copy is restricted to in-frame clones and leaves out a portion. The sample includes roughly 49,000 clones, 75% to 80% of them seen just once. CDR3 length: 14 residues. Germline CDR1 reads LNHDA; CDR2 reads SQIVND (reference sequence). Between the trimmed V and J ends, which lost 2 bases and 4 bases, there was a span of 11 bases. Concerning this clone itself: No antigen is known for it.

Overall study results and limits: TCR beta chain V- and J-gene trimming was linked, in a later analysis, to a missense variant in DCLRE1C. Reports credit the classifier with highly specific, highly sensitive diagnosis of cytomegalovirus status.

The rearrangement joins TRBV19 to TRBJ1-2; D possibly corresponds to TRBD1 (6 bases). This receptor was obtained from a middle-aged woman in good health and CMV-seropositive. Sequences were obtained from PBMCs. CDR3 region: CASSISTGLYGYTF. CDR3 bases: TGTGCCAGTAGTATATCGACAGGCCTCTATGGCTACACCTTC.